Listed below are T cell receptor beta chains from one sample, sequenced in a study of T cell changes during pregnancy in multiple sclerosis. TCRdb keeps only in-frame clones here, not all; method: immunoSEQ multiplex PCR. The table has approximately 20,000 clones, roughly 90% seen once. This specimen was CD8+ T cells from peripheral blood mononuclear cells, taken in the third trimester of pregnancy. Every receptor here comes from a female donor in good health, enrolled as a control in a pregnancy study. Each CDR3 is given with its conserved first and last residue. The order of the fields is CDR3 protein, CDR3 DNA, clone size, J gene, V gene, D gene. The D gene is left open where the match is weak. Only some rows state a clone size, as once, few, many or a class for expanded clones.

CDR3 protein: CASSLGPRDPQFSSYNEQFF; CDR3 DNA: TGTGCCAGCAGCTTAGGACCGCGGGACCCACAGTTTTCCTCCTACAATGAGCAGTTCTTC; clone size: .; J gene: TRBJ2-1; V gene: TRBV7-8; D gene: .
CDR3 protein: CAWSVLSNYGYTF; CDR3 DNA: TGTGCCTGGAGTGTACTCTCTAACTATGGCTACACCTTC; clone size: .; J gene: TRBJ1-2; V gene: TRBV30; D gene: .
CDR3 protein: CASSIGVAIGELFF; CDR3 DNA: TGTGCCAGTAGCATCGGGGTAGCTATCGGGGAGCTGTTTTTT; clone size: .; J gene: TRBJ2-2; V gene: TRBV19; D gene: .
CDR3 protein: CASSLSTGAQSSYEQYF; CDR3 DNA: TGTGCCAGCAGCTTAAGTACAGGGGCTCAAAGCTCCTACGAGCAGTACTTC; clone size: .; J gene: TRBJ2-7; V gene: TRBV11-2; D gene: TRBD1
CDR3 protein: CASSQWGPGDGYGYTF; CDR3 DNA: TGTGCCAGCAGCCAATGGGGCCCGGGGGACGGCTATGGCTACACCTTC; clone size: few; J gene: TRBJ1-2; V gene: TRBV4-2; D gene: .
CDR3 protein: CASSPVTDTQYF; CDR3 DNA: TGTGCCAGCAGCCCCGTCACAGATACGCAGTATTTT; clone size: .; J gene: TRBJ2-3; V gene: TRBV9; D gene: .
CDR3 protein: CASSPQGALTDTQYF; CDR3 DNA: TGTGCCAGCAGTCCGCAGGGGGCGCTTACAGATACGCAGTATTTT; clone size: .; J gene: TRBJ2-3; V gene: TRBV6-5; D gene: TRBD1
CDR3 protein: CASSLADREETQYF; CDR3 DNA: TGTGCCAGCAGCTTAGCGGATAGGGAGGAGACCCAGTACTTC; clone size: .; J gene: TRBJ2-5; V gene: TRBV7-9; D gene: .
CDR3 protein: CASSLPGTGGGEQYF; CDR3 DNA: TGTGCCAGCAGTCTACCCGGGACAGGGGGCGGCGAGCAGTACTTC; clone size: .; J gene: TRBJ2-7; V gene: TRBV7-9; D gene: TRBD1
CDR3 protein: CASSLDISGNTIYF; CDR3 DNA: TGTGCCAGCAGTTTGGACATCTCTGGAAACACCATATATTTT; clone size: .; J gene: TRBJ1-3; V gene: TRBV28; D gene: .
CDR3 protein: CASSLRGGQDEQYF; CDR3 DNA: TGCGCCAGCAGCCTGCGGGGGGGCCAGGACGAGCAGTACTTC; clone size: .; J gene: TRBJ2-7; V gene: TRBV5-1; D gene: TRBD2
CDR3 protein: CASSSSGAGQETQYF; CDR3 DNA: TGTGCCAGCAGCTCGAGCGGGGCTGGGCAAGAGACCCAGTACTTC; clone size: .; J gene: TRBJ2-5; V gene: TRBV7-9; D gene: TRBD2
CDR3 protein: CASTPGTAVNSPLHF; CDR3 DNA: TGCGCCAGCACCCCCGGAACAGCAGTTAATTCACCCCTCCACTTT; clone size: .; J gene: TRBJ1-6; V gene: TRBV4-3; D gene: .
CDR3 protein: CASSLGEGTADSPLHF; CDR3 DNA: TGTGCCAGCAGCTTAGGGGAGGGGACGGCCGATTCACCCCTCCACTTT; clone size: .; J gene: TRBJ1-6; V gene: TRBV5-5; D gene: .
CDR3 protein: CASSVVVNTEAFF; CDR3 DNA: TGTGCCAGCAGTGTAGTTGTGAACACTGAAGCTTTCTTT; clone size: .; J gene: TRBJ1-1; V gene: TRBV28; D gene: .
CDR3 protein: CASSLPSGGYEQYF; CDR3 DNA: TGTGCCAGCAGCTTGCCTAGCGGGGGTTACGAGCAGTACTTC; clone size: large; J gene: TRBJ2-7; V gene: TRBV11-2; D gene: TRBD2
CDR3 protein: CASSLTRTGVHGYTF; CDR3 DNA: TGTGCCAGCAGTTTAACTCGGACAGGGGTCCATGGCTACACCTTC; clone size: .; J gene: TRBJ1-2; V gene: TRBV27; D gene: TRBD1
CDR3 protein: CASSARQGSGELFF; CDR3 DNA: TGTGCCAGCAGCGCCCGACAGGGCTCCGGGGAGCTGTTTTTT; clone size: .; J gene: TRBJ2-2; V gene: TRBV7-3; D gene: TRBD1
CDR3 protein: CASSPTGSYNSPLHF; CDR3 DNA: TGTGCCAGCAGCCCAACAGGGTCCTATAATTCACCCCTCCACTTT; clone size: .; J gene: TRBJ1-6; V gene: TRBV7-8; D gene: .
CDR3 protein: CASSARGDTYGYTF; CDR3 DNA: TGTGCCAGCAGCGCCCGAGGGGACACCTATGGCTACACCTTC; clone size: .; J gene: TRBJ1-2; V gene: TRBV9; D gene: .
CDR3 protein: CASSYVGGEQYF; CDR3 DNA: TGTGCCAGCAGTTACGTAGGAGGCGAGCAGTACTTC; clone size: .; J gene: TRBJ2-7; V gene: TRBV6-5; D gene: .
CDR3 protein: CASSHWSARVIQPQHF; CDR3 DNA: TGCGCCAGCAGTCACTGGTCGGCCAGGGTCATTCAGCCCCAGCATTTT; clone size: .; J gene: TRBJ1-5; V gene: TRBV23-1; D gene: .
CDR3 protein: CASSLWRAPSYEQYF; CDR3 DNA: TGTGCCAGCAGTTTATGGAGGGCCCCCTCCTACGAGCAGTACTTC; clone size: .; J gene: TRBJ2-7; V gene: TRBV28; D gene: .
CDR3 protein: CASSGGDTIYF; CDR3 DNA: TGTGCCAGCAGCGGCGGGGACACCATATATTTT; clone size: .; J gene: TRBJ1-3; V gene: TRBV7-9; D gene: .
CDR3 protein: CASSRSTGVPNEKLFF; CDR3 DNA: TGTGCCAGTAGCCGGTCGACAGGGGTCCCAAATGAAAAACTGTTTTTT; clone size: .; J gene: TRBJ1-4; V gene: TRBV19; D gene: TRBD1
CDR3 protein: CASSLERGPEAFF; CDR3 DNA: TGTGCCAGCAGCTTGGAGCGGGGGCCTGAAGCTTTCTTT; clone size: .; J gene: TRBJ1-1; V gene: TRBV5-6; D gene: .
CDR3 protein: CAGSFGTLSGANTEAFF; CDR3 DNA: TGTGCCGGCAGTTTCGGCACTCTTAGTGGGGCGAACACTGAAGCTTTCTTT; clone size: .; J gene: TRBJ1-1; V gene: TRBV28; D gene: .
CDR3 protein: CASSLYTSGEKLFF; CDR3 DNA: TGTGCCAGCAGTTTATACACATCGGGTGAAAAACTGTTTTTT; clone size: once; J gene: TRBJ1-4; V gene: TRBV27; D gene: .
CDR3 protein: CASRSRGSSYEQYF; CDR3 DNA: TGTGCCAGCAGGAGTAGGGGTAGCTCCTACGAGCAGTACTTC; clone size: .; J gene: TRBJ2-7; V gene: TRBV28; D gene: .
CDR3 protein: CASRTGFYEQYF; CDR3 DNA: TGTGCCAGCAGAACAGGATTCTACGAGCAGTACTTC; clone size: .; J gene: TRBJ2-7; V gene: TRBV27; D gene: .
CDR3 protein: CASSPEGAGRYEQYF; CDR3 DNA: TGTGCCAGCAGCCCCGAGGGCGCAGGGAGGTACGAGCAGTACTTC; clone size: .; J gene: TRBJ2-7; V gene: TRBV7-9; D gene: .
CDR3 protein: CASSQDAGAGPLTSGYTF; CDR3 DNA: TGCGCCAGCAGCCAAGATGCGGGGGCGGGCCCCCTTACGAGTGGCTACACCTTC; clone size: .; J gene: TRBJ1-2; V gene: TRBV4-1; D gene: .
CDR3 protein: CASRAPGPNQPQHF; CDR3 DNA: TGTGCCAGCAGGGCTCCAGGGCCCAATCAGCCCCAGCATTTT; clone size: .; J gene: TRBJ1-5; V gene: TRBV27; D gene: .
CDR3 protein: CASSEDYGGWASNQPQHF; CDR3 DNA: TGTGCCAGCAGTGAAGACTACGGGGGGTGGGCGAGCAATCAGCCCCAGCATTTT; clone size: .; J gene: TRBJ1-5; V gene: TRBV6-1; D gene: .
CDR3 protein: CPGSAPRQHVAKNIQYF; CDR3 DNA: TGTCCTGGGAGCGCACCGAGACAGCATGTAGCCAAAAACATTCAGTACTTC; clone size: medium-sized; J gene: TRBJ2-4; V gene: TRBV22-1; D gene: .
CDR3 protein: CASSWGVQEAFF; CDR3 DNA: TGTGCCAGCAGCTGGGGGGTACAGGAAGCTTTCTTT; clone size: .; J gene: TRBJ1-1; V gene: TRBV11-2; D gene: .
CDR3 protein: CASSQEANGQSWFF; CDR3 DNA: TGCGCCAGCAGCCAAGAAGCGAACGGACAGTCGTGGTTCTTC; clone size: .; J gene: TRBJ2-1; V gene: TRBV4-3; D gene: .
CDR3 protein: CASSPPTSADTQYF; CDR3 DNA: TGTGCCAGCAGTCCCCCGACTAGCGCAGATACGCAGTATTTT; clone size: .; J gene: TRBJ2-3; V gene: TRBV27; D gene: TRBD2
CDR3 protein: CASSVSRLDEQYF; CDR3 DNA: TGTGCCAGCAGTGTCTCGAGATTGGACGAGCAGTACTTC; clone size: .; J gene: TRBJ2-7; V gene: TRBV28; D gene: .
CDR3 protein: CASKASSTDTQYF; CDR3 DNA: TGTGCCAGCAAAGCCTCTAGCACAGATACGCAGTATTTT; clone size: .; J gene: TRBJ2-3; V gene: TRBV27; D gene: .
CDR3 protein: CASSQDGGGGDYEQYF; CDR3 DNA: TGTGCCAGCAGCCAAGATGGGGGAGGGGGGGATTACGAGCAGTACTTC; clone size: .; J gene: TRBJ2-7; V gene: TRBV4-2; D gene: .
CDR3 protein: CASSPETGMDTEAFF; CDR3 DNA: TGTGCCAGCAGCCCTGAGACAGGGATGGACACTGAAGCTTTCTTT; clone size: .; J gene: TRBJ1-1; V gene: TRBV7-3; D gene: TRBD1
CDR3 protein: CASRKREYNEQFF; CDR3 DNA: TGTGCCAGCCGGAAGAGGGAGTACAATGAGCAGTTCTTC; clone size: once; J gene: TRBJ2-1; V gene: TRBV6-1; D gene: .
CDR3 protein: CASSPEVNTEAFF; CDR3 DNA: TGTGCCAGCAGCCCCGAGGTTAACACTGAAGCTTTCTTT; clone size: .; J gene: TRBJ1-1; V gene: TRBV7-6; D gene: .
CDR3 protein: CASSQDWPSAASYNEQFF; CDR3 DNA: TGCGCCAGCAGCCAAGATTGGCCCTCAGCGGCTTCCTACAATGAGCAGTTCTTC; clone size: .; J gene: TRBJ2-1; V gene: TRBV4-3; D gene: .
CDR3 protein: CASSPVQGNTEAFF; CDR3 DNA: TGTGCCAGCAGCCCCGTCCAGGGGAACACTGAAGCTTTCTTT; clone size: .; J gene: TRBJ1-1; V gene: TRBV7-3; D gene: .
CDR3 protein: CATSRVAGQGAHGYTF; CDR3 DNA: TGTGCCACCAGCAGAGTGGCGGGACAGGGGGCCCATGGCTACACCTTC; clone size: .; J gene: TRBJ1-2; V gene: TRBV15; D gene: TRBD1
CDR3 protein: CATKTGWAEAFF; CDR3 DNA: TGTGCCACCAAAACAGGGTGGGCTGAAGCTTTCTTT; clone size: .; J gene: TRBJ1-1; V gene: TRBV27; D gene: .
CDR3 protein: CASSLRLDDSTDTQYF; CDR3 DNA: TGTGCCAGCAGTTTACGACTCGATGATAGCACAGATACGCAGTATTTT; clone size: .; J gene: TRBJ2-3; V gene: TRBV28; D gene: .
CDR3 protein: CASSSTSGGGSPLHF; CDR3 DNA: TGCGCCAGCAGCTCCACCTCCGGGGGGGGTTCACCCCTCCACTTT; clone size: .; J gene: TRBJ1-6; V gene: TRBV5-1; D gene: .
CDR3 protein: CSVSTGTSGAEQFF; CDR3 DNA: TGCAGCGTTTCTACCGGGACTAGCGGGGCTGAGCAGTTCTTC; clone size: .; J gene: TRBJ2-1; V gene: TRBV29-1; D gene: TRBD2
CDR3 protein: CASSPRGVSYNEQFF; CDR3 DNA: TGTGCCAGCAGCCCGCGGGGGGTATCCTACAATGAGCAGTTCTTC; clone size: .; J gene: TRBJ2-1; V gene: TRBV5-4; D gene: TRBD2
CDR3 protein: CASSWGGTTRVDTEAFF; CDR3 DNA: TGTGCCAGCAGCTGGGGCGGCACGACCCGGGTTGACACTGAAGCTTTCTTT; clone size: .; J gene: TRBJ1-1; V gene: TRBV5-4; D gene: .